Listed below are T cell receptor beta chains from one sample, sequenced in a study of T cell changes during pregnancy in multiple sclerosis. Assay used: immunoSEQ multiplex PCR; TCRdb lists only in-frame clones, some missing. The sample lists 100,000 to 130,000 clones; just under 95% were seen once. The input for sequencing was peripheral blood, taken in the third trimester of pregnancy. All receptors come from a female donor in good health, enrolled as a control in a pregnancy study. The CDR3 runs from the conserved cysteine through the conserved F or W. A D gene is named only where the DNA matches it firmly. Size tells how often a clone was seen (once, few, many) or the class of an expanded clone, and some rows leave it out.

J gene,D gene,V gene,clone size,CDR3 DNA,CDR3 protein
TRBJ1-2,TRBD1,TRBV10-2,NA,TGCGCCAGCGGGGACAGCCTTAACTATGGCTACACCTTC,CASGDSLNYGYTF
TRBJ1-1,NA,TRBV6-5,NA,TGTGCCAGCAGTTACTATTTGGGGACAACCGACACTGAAGCTTTCTTT,CASSYYLGTTDTEAFF
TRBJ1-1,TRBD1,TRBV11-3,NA,TGTGCCAGCAGCTTCTCAGGGGGCACTGAAGCTTTCTTT,CASSFSGGTEAFF
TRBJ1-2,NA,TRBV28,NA,TGTGCCAGCAGTTTAGGCAGGAAAGGGGATGGCTACACCTTC,CASSLGRKGDGYTF
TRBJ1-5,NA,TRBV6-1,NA,TGTGCCAGTCTAGGAAGGCCTGATCAGCCCCAGCATTTT,CASLGRPDQPQHF
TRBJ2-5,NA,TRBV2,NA,TGTGCCAGCAGTGAAGGAACGGGGACCCAGTACTTC,CASSEGTGTQYF
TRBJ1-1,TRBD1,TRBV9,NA,TGTGCCAGCAGTGGGGGACAGGGAGCTTTCTTT,CASSGGQGAFF
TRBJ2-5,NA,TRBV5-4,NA,TGTGCCAGCAGCTTGGCAGGGCAAACTCAAGAGACCCAGTACTTC,CASSLAGQTQETQYF
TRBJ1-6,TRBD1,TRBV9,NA,TGTGCCAGCAGCGACTTACCGGGACAGAGCTCCTATAATTCACCCCTCCACTTT,CASSDLPGQSSYNSPLHF
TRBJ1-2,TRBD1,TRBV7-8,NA,TGTGCCAGCAGTACTAGGACAGGGAGGAACTATGGCTACACCTTC,CASSTRTGRNYGYTF
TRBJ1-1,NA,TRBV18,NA,TGTGCCAGCTCACCAAACAGCCGGAACACTGAAGCTTTCTTT,CASSPNSRNTEAFF
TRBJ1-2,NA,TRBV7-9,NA,TGTGCCAGCAGCTTAGGCAGGGCAGAGCCTAACTATGGCTACACCTTC,CASSLGRAEPNYGYTF
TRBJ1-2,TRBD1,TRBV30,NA,TGTGCCTGGACAGGGGGCCTCTATGGCTACACCTTC,CAWTGGLYGYTF
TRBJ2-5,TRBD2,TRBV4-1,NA,TGCGCCAGCAGCCAAGAACAGCGGGGGGGAGAAGAGACCCAGTACTTC,CASSQEQRGGEETQYF
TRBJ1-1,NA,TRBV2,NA,TGTGCCAGCAGTGGCCGGGGATCGAACACTGAAGCTTTCTTT,CASSGRGSNTEAFF
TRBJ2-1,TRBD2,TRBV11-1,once,TGTGCCAGCAGCCCGGGGGTGCGGGGGGGCCTCGATGAGCAGTTCTTC,CASSPGVRGGLDEQFF
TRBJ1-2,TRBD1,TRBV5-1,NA,TGCGCCAGCAGCTTCGGGACAGGGGGAGGCTACACCTTC,CASSFGTGGGYTF
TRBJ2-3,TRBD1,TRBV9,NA,TGTGCCAGCAGCGTAGAATCTTGGACAGGCCGCACAGATACGCAGTATTTT,CASSVESWTGRTDTQYF
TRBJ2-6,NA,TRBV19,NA,TGTGCCAGTAGGAGTGACAACTCTGGGGCCAACGTCCTGACTTTC,CASRSDNSGANVLTF
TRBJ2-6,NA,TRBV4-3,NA,TGCGCCAGCAGCCAAGATCTCGTCTCTGGGGCCAACGTCCTGACTTTC,CASSQDLVSGANVLTF
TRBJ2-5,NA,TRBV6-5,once,TGTGCCAGCAGTTATAAATTCGGCCAAGAGACCCAGTACTTC,CASSYKFGQETQYF
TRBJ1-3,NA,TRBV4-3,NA,TGCGCCAGCAGCCAAGTGTGGGGACAATGGGCTGGAAACACCATATATTTT,CASSQVWGQWAGNTIYF
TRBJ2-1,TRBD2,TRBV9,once,TGTGCCAGCAGCGTAGTAGCGGGGGCCTACAATGAGCAGTTCTTC,CASSVVAGAYNEQFF
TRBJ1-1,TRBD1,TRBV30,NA,TGTGCCTGGATGGGGACAGCTAGCACTGAAGCTTTCTTT,CAWMGTASTEAFF
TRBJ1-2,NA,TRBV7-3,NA,TGTGCCAGCAGCCCAGCGGCAGAAAACTATGGCTACACCTTC,CASSPAAENYGYTF
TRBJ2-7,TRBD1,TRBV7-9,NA,TGTGCCAGCAGCTTCCCCGGACAGGGGAACTACGAGCAGTACTTC,CASSFPGQGNYEQYF
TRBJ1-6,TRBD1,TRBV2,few,TGTGCCAGCAGTCAAAGTAGACAGGGAAATTCACCCCTCCACTTT,CASSQSRQGNSPLHF
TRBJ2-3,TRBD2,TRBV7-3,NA,TGTGCCAGCAGCTTTAGTTCGATCGGGCGGGGGAGCACAGATACGCAGTATTTT,CASSFSSIGRGSTDTQYF
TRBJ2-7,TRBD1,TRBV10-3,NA,TGTGCCATCAGTGAGTTAAACACAGGGGCCGAGCAGTACTTC,CAISELNTGAEQYF
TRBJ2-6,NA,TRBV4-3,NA,TGCGCCAGCAGCCAAGATCGAAGCGCTGGGGCCAACGTCCTGACTTTC,CASSQDRSAGANVLTF
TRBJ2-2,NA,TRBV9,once,TGTGCCAGCAGCGTAGAGGCAGGGTCCGGGGAGCTGTTTTTT,CASSVEAGSGELFF
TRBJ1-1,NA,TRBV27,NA,TGTGCCAGCAGTTTATCGGGGAGTGAAGCTTTCTTT,CASSLSGSEAFF
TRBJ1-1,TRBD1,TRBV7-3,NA,TGTGCCAGCAGCCAATCACCGGGACAGGTTCTTCGCGGGAGGGACACTGAAGCTTTCTTT,CASSQSPGQVLRGRDTEAFF
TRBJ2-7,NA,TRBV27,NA,TGTGCCAGCAGTTTAGGGCCCCCGGATGAGTATCCCTACGAGCAGTACTTC,CASSLGPPDEYPYEQYF
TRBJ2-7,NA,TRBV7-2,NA,TGTGCCAGCAGCTCAGGGGGGAGCTCCTACGAGCAGTACTTC,CASSSGGSSYEQYF
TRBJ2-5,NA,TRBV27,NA,TGTGCCAGCAGGGCGCCAGACAATCAAGAGACCCAGTACTTC,CASRAPDNQETQYF
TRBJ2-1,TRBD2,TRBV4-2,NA,TGTGCCAGCAGCGGGGGGGTAGGGGAAAGGTACAATGAGCAGTTCTTC,CASSGGVGERYNEQFF
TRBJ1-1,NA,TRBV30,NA,TGTGCCTGGACTACGGGACATACGAACACTGAAGCTTTCTTT,CAWTTGHTNTEAFF
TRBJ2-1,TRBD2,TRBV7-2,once,TGTGCCAGCAGCCCGGGGACTAGCGGGGGGGTCAATGAGCAGTTCTTC,CASSPGTSGGVNEQFF
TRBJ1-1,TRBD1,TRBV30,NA,TGTGCCTGGAGTTTTACGGGACAGCTGAACACTGAAGCTTTCTTT,CAWSFTGQLNTEAFF
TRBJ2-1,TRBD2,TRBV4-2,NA,TGTGCCAGCAGCCAAGAGCCTAGCGGGGCCTACAATGAGCAGTTCTTC,CASSQEPSGAYNEQFF
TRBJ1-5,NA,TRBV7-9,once,TGTGCCAGCAGCTCGCTAAATCAGCCCCAGCATTTT,CASSSLNQPQHF
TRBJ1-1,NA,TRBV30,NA,TGTGCCTGGAGTGTGGGGGCCTCCACTGAAGCTTTCTTT,CAWSVGASTEAFF
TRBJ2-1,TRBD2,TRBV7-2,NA,TGTGCCAGCAGCTTAGCGCTCGGGGGGGAGGGTGAGCAGTTCTTC,CASSLALGGEGEQFF